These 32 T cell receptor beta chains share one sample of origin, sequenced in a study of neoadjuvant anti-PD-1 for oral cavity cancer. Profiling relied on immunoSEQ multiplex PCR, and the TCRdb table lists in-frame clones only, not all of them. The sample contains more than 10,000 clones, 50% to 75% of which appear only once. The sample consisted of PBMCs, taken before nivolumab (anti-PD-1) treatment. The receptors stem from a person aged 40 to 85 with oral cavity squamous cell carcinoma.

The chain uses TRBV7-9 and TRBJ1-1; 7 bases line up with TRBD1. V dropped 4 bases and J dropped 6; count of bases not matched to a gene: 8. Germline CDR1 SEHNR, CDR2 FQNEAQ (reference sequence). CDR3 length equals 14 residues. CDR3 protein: CASSSDQGVPEAFF. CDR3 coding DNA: TGTGCCAGCAGCTCGGACCAGGGGGTGCCTGAAGCTTTCTTT.

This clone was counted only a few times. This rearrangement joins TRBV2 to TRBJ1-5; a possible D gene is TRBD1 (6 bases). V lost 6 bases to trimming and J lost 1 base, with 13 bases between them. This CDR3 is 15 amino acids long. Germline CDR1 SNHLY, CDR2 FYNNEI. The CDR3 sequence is CASSTGRGSNQPQHF. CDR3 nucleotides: TGTGCCAGCAGCACGGGAAGGGGGAGCAATCAGCCCCAGCATTTT.

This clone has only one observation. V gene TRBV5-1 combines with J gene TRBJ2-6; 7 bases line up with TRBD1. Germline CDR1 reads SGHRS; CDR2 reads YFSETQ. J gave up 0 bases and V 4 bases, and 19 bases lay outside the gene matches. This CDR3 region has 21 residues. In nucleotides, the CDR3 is TGCGCCAGCAGCCCCTTTTCGCCTCTCCCGGGACAGAACTCTGGGGCCAACGTCCTGACTTTC. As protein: CASSPFSPLPGQNSGANVLTF.

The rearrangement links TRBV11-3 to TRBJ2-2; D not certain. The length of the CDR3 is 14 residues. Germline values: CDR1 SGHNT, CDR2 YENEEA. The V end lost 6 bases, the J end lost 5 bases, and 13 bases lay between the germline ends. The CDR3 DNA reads TGTGCCAGCAGGGCAAGCCCGGAAACCGGGGAGCTGTTTTTT. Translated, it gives CASRASPETGELFF. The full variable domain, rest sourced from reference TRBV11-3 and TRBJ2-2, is EAGVVQSPRYKIIEKKQPVAFWCNPISGHNTLYWYLQNLGQGPELLIRYENEEAVDDSQLPKDRFSAERLKGVDSTLKIQPAELGDSAVYLCASRASPETGELFFGEGSRLTVL.

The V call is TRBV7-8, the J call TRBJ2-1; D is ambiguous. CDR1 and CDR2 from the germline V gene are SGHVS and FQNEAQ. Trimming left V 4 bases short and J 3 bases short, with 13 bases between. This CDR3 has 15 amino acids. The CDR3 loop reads CASSYIADLYNEQFF. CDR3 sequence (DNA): TGTGCCAGCAGCTACATAGCCGACCTCTACAATGAGCAGTTCTTC.

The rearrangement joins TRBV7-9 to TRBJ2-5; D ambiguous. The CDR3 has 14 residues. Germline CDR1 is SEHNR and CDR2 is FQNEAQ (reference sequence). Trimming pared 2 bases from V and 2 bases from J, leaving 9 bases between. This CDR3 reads CASSLSLGQETQYF. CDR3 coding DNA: TGTGCCAGCAGCTTATCCCTGGGGCAAGAGACCCAGTACTTC.

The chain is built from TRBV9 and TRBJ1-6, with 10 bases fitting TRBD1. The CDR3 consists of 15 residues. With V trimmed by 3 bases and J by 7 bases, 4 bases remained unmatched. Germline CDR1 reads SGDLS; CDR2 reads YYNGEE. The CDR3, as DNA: TGTGCCAGCAGCGCCGGGACAGGGGCCAATTCACCCCTCCACTTT. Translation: CASSAGTGANSPLHF.

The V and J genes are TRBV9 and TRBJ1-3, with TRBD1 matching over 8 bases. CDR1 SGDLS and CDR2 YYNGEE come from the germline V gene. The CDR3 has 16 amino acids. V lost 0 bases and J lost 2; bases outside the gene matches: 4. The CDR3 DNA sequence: TGTGCCAGCAGCGTAGTCGGGACAGGTCCTGGAAACACCATATATTTT. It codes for CASSVVGTGPGNTIYF. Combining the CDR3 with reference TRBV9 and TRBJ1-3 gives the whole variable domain DSGVTQTPKHLITATGQRVTLRCSPRSGDLSVYWYQQSLDQGLQFLIQYYNGEERAKGNILERFSAQQFPDLHSELNLSSLELGDSALYFCASSVVGTGPGNTIYFGEGSWLTVV.

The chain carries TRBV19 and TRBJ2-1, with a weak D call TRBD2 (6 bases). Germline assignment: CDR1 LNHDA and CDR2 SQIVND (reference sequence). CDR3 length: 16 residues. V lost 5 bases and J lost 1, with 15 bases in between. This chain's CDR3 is CASSGSEGVSYNEQFF. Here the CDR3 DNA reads TGTGCCAGTAGTGGCTCGGAGGGAGTATCCTACAATGAGCAGTTCTTC. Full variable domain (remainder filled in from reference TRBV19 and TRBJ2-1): DGGITQSPKYLFRKEGQNVTLSCEQNLNHDAMYWYRQDPGQGLRLIYYSQIVNDFQKGDIAEGYSVSREKKESFPLTVTSAQKNPTAFYLCASSGSEGVSYNEQFFGPGTRLTVL.

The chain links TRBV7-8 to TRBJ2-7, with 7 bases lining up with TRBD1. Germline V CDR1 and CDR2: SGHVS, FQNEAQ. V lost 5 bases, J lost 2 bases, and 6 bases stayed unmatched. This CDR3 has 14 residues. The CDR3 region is CASSLRDSPYEQYF. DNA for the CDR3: TGTGCCAGCAGCCTAAGGGACAGCCCCTACGAGCAGTACTTC.

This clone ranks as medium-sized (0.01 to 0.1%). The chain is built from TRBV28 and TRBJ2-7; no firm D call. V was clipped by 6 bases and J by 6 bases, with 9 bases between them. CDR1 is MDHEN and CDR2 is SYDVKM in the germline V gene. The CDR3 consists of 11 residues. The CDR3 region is CASSSSFEQYF. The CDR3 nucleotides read TGTGCCAGCAGCTCGAGTTTCGAGCAGTACTTC.

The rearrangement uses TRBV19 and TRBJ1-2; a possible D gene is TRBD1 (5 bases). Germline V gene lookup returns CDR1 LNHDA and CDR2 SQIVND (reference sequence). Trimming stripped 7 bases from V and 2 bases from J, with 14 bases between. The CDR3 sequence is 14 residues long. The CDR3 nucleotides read TGTGCCAGTAAACGGACACGGACAAACTATGGCTACACCTTC. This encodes CASKRTRTNYGYTF.

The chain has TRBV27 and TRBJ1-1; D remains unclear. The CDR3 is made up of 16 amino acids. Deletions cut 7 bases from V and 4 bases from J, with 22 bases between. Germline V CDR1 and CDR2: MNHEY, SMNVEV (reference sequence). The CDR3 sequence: CASTLVGGIGGTEAFF. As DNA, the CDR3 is TGTGCCAGCACCCTGGTCGGTGGTATCGGTGGCACTGAAGCTTTCTTT.

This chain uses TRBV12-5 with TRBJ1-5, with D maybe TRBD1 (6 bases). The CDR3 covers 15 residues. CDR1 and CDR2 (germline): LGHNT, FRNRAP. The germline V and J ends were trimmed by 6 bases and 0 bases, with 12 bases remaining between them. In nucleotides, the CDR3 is TGTGCTAGTGGCGTAGGGGGGCTTAGCAATCAGCCCCAGCATTTT. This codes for CASGVGGLSNQPQHF.

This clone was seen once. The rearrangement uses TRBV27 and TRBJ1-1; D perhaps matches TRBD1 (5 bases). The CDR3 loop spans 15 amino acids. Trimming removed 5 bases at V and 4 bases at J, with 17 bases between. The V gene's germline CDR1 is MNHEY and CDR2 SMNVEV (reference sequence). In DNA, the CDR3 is TGTGCCAGCAGTCCCCAGGGACGGACGGGCACTGAAGCTTTCTTT. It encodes CASSPQGRTGTEAFF.

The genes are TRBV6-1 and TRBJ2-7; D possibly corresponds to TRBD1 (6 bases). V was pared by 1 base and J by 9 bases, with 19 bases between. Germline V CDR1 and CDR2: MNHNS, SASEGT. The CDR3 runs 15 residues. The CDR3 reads CASSEVGTPGWGQYF. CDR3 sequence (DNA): TGTGCCAGCAGTGAAGTGGGGACACCCGGTTGGGGGCAGTACTTC.

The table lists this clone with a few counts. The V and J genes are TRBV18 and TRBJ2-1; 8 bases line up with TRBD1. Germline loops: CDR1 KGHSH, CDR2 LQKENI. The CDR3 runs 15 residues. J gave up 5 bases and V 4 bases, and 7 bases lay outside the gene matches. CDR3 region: CASSQGTGFNNEQFF. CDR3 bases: TGTGCCAGCTCACAAGGGACAGGTTTCAACAATGAGCAGTTCTTC.

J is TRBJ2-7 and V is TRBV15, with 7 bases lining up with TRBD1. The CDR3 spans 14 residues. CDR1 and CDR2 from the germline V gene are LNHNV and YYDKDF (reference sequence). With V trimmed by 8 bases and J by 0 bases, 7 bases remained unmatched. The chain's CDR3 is CATSSGGNSYEQYF. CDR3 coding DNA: TGTGCCACCTCCTCAGGGGGAAACTCCTACGAGCAGTACTTC.

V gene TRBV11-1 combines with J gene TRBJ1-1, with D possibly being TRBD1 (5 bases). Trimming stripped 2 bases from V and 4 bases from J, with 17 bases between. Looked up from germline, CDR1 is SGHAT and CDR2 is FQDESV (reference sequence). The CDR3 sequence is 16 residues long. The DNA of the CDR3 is TGTGCCAGCAGCTTAACTGTAGGGGCGAGGAGCACTGAAGCTTTCTTT. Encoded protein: CASSLTVGARSTEAFF.

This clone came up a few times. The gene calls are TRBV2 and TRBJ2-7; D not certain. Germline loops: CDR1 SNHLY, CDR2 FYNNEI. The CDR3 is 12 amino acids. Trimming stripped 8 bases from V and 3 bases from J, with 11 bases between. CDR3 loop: CASSAEIYEQYF. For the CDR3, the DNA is TGTGCCAGCTCGGCGGAGATCTACGAGCAGTACTTC.

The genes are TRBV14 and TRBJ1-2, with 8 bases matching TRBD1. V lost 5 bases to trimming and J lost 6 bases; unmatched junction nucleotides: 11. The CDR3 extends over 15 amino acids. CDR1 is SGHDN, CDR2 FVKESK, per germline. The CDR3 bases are TGTGCCAGCAGCTCGAGCGGGACAGGCCCCCATGGCTACACCTTC. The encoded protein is CASSSSGTGPHGYTF. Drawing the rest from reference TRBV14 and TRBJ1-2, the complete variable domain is EAGVTQFPSHSVIEKGQTVTLRCDPISGHDNLYWYRRVMGKEIKFLLHFVKESKQDESGMPNNRFLAERTGGTYSTLKVQPAELEDSGVYFCASSSSGTGPHGYTFGSGTRLTVV.

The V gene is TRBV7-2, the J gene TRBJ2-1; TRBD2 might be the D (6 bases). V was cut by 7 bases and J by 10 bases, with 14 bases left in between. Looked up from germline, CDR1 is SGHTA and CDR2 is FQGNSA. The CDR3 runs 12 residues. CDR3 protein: CASIPGGDEQFF. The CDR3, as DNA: TGTGCCAGCATCCCTGGAGGGGACGAGCAGTTCTTC.

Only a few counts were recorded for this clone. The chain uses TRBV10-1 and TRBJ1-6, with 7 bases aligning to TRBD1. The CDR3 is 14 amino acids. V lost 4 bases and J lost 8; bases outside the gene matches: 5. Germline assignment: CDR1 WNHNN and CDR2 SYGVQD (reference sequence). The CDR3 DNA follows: TGCGCCAGCAGTGGGGACAGAACGGATTCACCCCTCCACTTT. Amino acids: CASSGDRTDSPLHF.

CDR3: CASSQVLGAGLMDEQYF. Written as DNA, the CDR3 is TGCGCCAGCAGCCAGGTCCTGGGCGCTGGCCTTATGGACGAGCAGTACTTC. This sequence joins TRBV4-1 and TRBJ2-7; D is ambiguous. V lost 3 bases and J 5 bases, leaving 23 bases between the germline ends. In germline, CDR1 is MGHRA, CDR2 YSYEKL. The CDR3 sequence is 17 residues long.

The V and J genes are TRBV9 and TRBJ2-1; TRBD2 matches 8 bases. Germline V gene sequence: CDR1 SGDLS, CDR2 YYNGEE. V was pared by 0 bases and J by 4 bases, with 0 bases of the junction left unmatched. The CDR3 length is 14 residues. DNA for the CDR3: TGTGCCAGCAGCGTAGTAGCGGGGTACAATGAGCAGTTCTTC. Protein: CASSVVAGYNEQFF.

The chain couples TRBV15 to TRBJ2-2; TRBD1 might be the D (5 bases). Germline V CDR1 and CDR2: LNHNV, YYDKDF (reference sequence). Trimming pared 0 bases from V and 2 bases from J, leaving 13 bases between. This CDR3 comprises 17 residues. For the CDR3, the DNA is TGTGCCACCAGCAGAGATACTTCCAGGGTAAACACCGGGGAGCTGTTTTTT. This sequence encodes CATSRDTSRVNTGELFF.

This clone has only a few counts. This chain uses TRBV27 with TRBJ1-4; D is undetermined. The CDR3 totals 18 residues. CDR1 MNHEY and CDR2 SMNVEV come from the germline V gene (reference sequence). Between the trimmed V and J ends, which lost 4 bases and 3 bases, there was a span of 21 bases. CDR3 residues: CASSSTYVTLGANEKLFF. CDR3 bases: TGTGCCAGCAGTTCCACGTACGTCACTCTCGGGGCTAATGAAAAACTGTTTTTT. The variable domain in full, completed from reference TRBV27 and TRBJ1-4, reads EAQVTQNPRYLITVTGKKLTVTCSQNMNHEYMSWYRQDPGLGLRQIYYSMNVEVTDKGDVPEGYKVSRKEKRNFPLILESPSPNQTSLYFCASSSTYVTLGANEKLFFGSGTQLSVL.

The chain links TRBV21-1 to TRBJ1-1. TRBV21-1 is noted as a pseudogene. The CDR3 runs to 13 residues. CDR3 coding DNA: TGTGCCAGCGGGGAGGCTGAGAACACTGAAGCTTTCTTT. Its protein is CASGEAENTEAFF.

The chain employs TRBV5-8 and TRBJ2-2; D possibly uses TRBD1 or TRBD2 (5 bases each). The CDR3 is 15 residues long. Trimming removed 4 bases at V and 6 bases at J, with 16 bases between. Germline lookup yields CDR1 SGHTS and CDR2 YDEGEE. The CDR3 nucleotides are TGTGCCAGCAGCCTAAGGGTCCTGGGGGCCGGGGAGCTGTTTTTT. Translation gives CASSLRVLGAGELFF.

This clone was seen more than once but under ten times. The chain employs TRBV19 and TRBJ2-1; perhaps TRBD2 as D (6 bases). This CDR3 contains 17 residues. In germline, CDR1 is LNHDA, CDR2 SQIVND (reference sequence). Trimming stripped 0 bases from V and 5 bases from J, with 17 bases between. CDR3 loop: CASSIEGGVKVNNEQFF. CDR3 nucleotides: TGTGCCAGTAGTATAGAGGGGGGTGTGAAAGTTAACAATGAGCAGTTCTTC.

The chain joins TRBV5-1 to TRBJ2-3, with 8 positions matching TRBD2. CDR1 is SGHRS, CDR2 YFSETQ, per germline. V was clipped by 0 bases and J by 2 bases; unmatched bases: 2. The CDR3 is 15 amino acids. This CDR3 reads CASSLGLAHTDTQYF. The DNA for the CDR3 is TGCGCCAGCAGCTTGGGACTAGCGCACACAGATACGCAGTATTTT.

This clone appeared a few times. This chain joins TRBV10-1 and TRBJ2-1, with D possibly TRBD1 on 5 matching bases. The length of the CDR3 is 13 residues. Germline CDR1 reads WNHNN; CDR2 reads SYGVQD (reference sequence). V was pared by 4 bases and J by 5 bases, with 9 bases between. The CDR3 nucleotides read TGCGCCAGCAGTGTCCGCAGGGACAATGAGCAGTTCTTC. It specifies CASSVRRDNEQFF.